This TCR beta chain originates from a study of blood T cell repertoires in COVID-19 (dated by TCRdb to about 2020). Regarding the research as a whole: Samples from collaborators originated in the United States, Italy and Spain and spanned both the acute and convalescent phases of COVID-19. The samples were drawn from the first 160 participants of the ongoing ImmuneRACE study and from about 1,200 subjects provided by 6 global collaborators. Nearly every sample came with metadata listing a de-identified subject ID, COVID-19 status, age in years and sex. Where available, HLA class I and class II types were obtained from metadata supplied by the sample provider rather than from assay-based typing. The dataset comprised deeply sampled blood TCRbeta repertoires from subjects exposed to, actively infected with, or recovered from COVID-19. A freely available public database, intended as a resource for researchers studying the immune response to SARS-CoV-2, is where the repertoires were released. The prospective study material was composed of cDNA or gDNA derived from T cells, B-cell-depleted T cells, or PBMCs. Study-level results and caveats: How much clinical and demographic metadata was included differed by source and by participant, and the metadata was provided uncurated.

TCRbeta CDR3 regions were amplified from genomic DNA using the immunoSEQ Assay, a bias-controlled multiplex PCR. On the authors' methods: The number of nucleated cells in each sample was estimated from the amplification of reference gene primers within the assay. To quantify the absolute abundance of each unique TCRbeta CDR3 rearrangement, sequence reads were collapsed and filtered. For each sample, productive Simpson clonality was calculated by taking the square root of Simpson's diversity index across productive rearrangements. TCRdb re-hosts the immuneACCESS table, in-frame sequences only. Its copies lack some clones; in the studies checked, an unresolved V gene accounts for under half of them, and the cause for the rest is not known. V, J and clone size are those of that table, while D and trimming were read from the DNA. In this sample the table shows about 180,000 clones, 87% of which occur a single time. The ten largest clones capture about 7% of the sample.

In the prospective study, participants were about 18 to 89 years old, resided in about two dozen geographic areas of the United States, and were enrolled through a virtual design. Cohort assignment in the prospective study relied on participant-reported clinical history from a screening survey and a study questionnaire. ImmuneRACE Cohort 3 recovered participants were defined by two consecutive negative NP/OP PCR tests, healthcare professional clearance, or symptom resolution. In the prospective study, whole blood, serum and a nasopharyngeal or oropharyngeal swab were collected from each participant by mobile phlebotomists. Prospective study participants could optionally give additional blood draws and questionnaires over an approximately two-month period. Before DNA extraction, prospective study blood samples were shipped either frozen or at room temperature. As concerns this clone: The target of this receptor is not known. No base quality information exists; no much larger clone differs at one position.

The germline V gene (reference sequence) yields GTSNPN for CDR1 and SVGIG for CDR2. From V the trimming removes 0 bases and from J it removes 4 bases, while the gene matches leave 4 bases of the junction unaccounted for. Counted from cysteine to phenylalanine, this CDR3 has 15 amino acids. The retained sequence is limited to the CDR3, 45 bases, with the frame set at the first base. The TCR sequence derives from a woman aged 50 to 60 who had recovered from COVID-19. Recombination connected TRBV30 to TRBJ1-4; 8 bases in between match TRBD1. Sequenced sample: PBMCs or T cells enriched from blood (not recorded which). The CDR3 is CAWSVGQGDNEKLFF. In nucleotide form, the sequence is TGTGCCTGGAGTGTCGGACAGGGCGATAATGAAAAACTGTTTTTT.